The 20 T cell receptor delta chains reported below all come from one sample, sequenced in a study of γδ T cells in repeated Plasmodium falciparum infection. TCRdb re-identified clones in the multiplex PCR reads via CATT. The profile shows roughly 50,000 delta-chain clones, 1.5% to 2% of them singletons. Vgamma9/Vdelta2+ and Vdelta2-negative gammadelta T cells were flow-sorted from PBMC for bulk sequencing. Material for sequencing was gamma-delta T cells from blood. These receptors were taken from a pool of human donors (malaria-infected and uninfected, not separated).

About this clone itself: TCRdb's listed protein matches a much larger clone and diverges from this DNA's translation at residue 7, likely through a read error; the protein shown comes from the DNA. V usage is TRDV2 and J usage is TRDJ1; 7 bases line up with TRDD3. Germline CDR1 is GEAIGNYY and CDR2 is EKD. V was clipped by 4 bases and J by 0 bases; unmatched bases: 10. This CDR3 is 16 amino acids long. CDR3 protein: CACDAMRGIYTDKLIF. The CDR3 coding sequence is TGTGCCTGTGATGCGATGAGGGGGATTTACACCGATAAACTCATCTTT.

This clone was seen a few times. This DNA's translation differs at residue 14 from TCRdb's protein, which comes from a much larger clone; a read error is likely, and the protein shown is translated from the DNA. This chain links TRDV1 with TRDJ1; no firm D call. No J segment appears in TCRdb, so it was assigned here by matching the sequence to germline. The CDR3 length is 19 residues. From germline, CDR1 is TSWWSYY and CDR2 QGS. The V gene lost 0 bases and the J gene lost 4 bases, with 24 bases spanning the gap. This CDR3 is CALGELVGIGRKQVDKLIF. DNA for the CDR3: TGTGCTCTTGGGGAACTAGTTGGTATTGGGCGGAAACAAGTCGATAAACTCATCTTT.

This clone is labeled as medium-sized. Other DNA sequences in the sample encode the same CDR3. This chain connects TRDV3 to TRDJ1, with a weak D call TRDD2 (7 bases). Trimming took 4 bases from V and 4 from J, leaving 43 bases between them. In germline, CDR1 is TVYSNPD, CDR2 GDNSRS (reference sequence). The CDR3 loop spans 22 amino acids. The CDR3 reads CASKSIGQAFLRPSGGLDKLIF. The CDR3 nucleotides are TGTGCCTCCAAAAGTATTGGTCAAGCCTTCCTGCGACCGTCCGGGGGACTCGATAAACTCATCTTT.

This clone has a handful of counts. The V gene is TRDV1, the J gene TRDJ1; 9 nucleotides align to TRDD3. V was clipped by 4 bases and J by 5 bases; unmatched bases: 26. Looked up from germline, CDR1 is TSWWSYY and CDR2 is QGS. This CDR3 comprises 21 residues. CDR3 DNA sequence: TGTGCTCTTGGGGGCTGGAATTTCTACGACCCTCCTGACTGGGGGACAGATAAACTCATCTTT. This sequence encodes CALGGWNFYDPPDWGTDKLIF.

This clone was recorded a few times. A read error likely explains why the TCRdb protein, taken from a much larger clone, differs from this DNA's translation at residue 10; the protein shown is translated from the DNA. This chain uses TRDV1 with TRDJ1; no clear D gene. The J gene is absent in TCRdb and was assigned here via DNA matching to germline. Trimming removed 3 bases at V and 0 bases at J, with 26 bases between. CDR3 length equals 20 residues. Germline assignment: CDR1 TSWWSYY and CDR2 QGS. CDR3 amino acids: CALGDHTIFSRATNTDKLIF. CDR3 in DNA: TGTGCTCTTGGGGATCACACAATCTTTTCTCGCGCAACGAACACCGATAAACTCATCTTT.

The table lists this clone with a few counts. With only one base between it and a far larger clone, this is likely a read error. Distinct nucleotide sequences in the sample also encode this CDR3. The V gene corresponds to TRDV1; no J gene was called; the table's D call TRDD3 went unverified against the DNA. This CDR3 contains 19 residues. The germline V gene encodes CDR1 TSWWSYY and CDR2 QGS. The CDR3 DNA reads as TGTGCTCTTGGGGAACATAAGGCGGACTGGGGTGCTCGGGTCGATAAGCTCATCTTT. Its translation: CALGEHKADWGARVDKLIF.

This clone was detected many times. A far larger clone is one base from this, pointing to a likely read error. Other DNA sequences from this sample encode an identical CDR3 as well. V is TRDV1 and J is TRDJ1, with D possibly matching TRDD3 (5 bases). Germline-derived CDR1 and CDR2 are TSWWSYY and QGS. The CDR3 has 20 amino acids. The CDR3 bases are TGTGCTCTTGGGGAAAACAGCGGGCCATCCTCGGGGGTCCTCACCGATAAGCTCATCTTT. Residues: CALGENSGPSSGVLTDKLIF.

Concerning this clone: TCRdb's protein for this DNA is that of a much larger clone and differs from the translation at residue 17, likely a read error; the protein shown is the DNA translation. CDR3 loop: CAYTVKISRGDWGIRCGKLIF. The CDR3 nucleotides are TGTGCTTATACTGTGAAGATTAGTCGCGGGGACTGGGGGATACGATGCGGTAAACTCATCTTT. This rearrangement joins TRAV38-2/DV8 to TRDJ1; 13 bases line up with TRDD3. The J gene comes from matching the DNA to germline here; TCRdb lacks it. The length of the CDR3 is 21 residues. From germline, CDR1 is TSESDYY and CDR2 QEAYKQQN. V shed 6 bases, J shed 7 bases, and the junction held 27 bases outside the gene matches.

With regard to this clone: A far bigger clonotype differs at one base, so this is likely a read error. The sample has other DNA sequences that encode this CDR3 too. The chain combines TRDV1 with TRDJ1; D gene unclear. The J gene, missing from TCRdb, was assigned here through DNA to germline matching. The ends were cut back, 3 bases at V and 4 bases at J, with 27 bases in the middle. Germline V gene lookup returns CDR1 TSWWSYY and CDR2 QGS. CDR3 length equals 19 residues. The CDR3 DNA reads TGTGCTCTTGGGGACGGAAAATTAACTCCCGGCGTTAACCTCGATAAACTCATCTTT. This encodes CALGDGKLTPGVNLDKLIF.

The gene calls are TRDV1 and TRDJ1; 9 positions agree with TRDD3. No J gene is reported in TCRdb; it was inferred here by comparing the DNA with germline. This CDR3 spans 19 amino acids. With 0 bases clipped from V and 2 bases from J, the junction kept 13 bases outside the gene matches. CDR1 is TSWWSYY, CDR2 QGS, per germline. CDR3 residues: CALGELRMATGIRTDKLIF. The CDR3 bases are TGTGCTCTTGGGGAACTAAGAATGGCTACGGGGATACGGACCGATAAACTCATCTTT.

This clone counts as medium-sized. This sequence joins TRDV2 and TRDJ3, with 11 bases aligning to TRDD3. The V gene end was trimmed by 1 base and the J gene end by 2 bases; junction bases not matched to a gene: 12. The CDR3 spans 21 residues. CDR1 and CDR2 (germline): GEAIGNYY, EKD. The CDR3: CACDTALLIGGYAWDTRQMFF. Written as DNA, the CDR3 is TGTGCCTGTGACACGGCCCTGTTGATTGGGGGATACGCCTGGGACACCCGACAGATGTTTTTC.

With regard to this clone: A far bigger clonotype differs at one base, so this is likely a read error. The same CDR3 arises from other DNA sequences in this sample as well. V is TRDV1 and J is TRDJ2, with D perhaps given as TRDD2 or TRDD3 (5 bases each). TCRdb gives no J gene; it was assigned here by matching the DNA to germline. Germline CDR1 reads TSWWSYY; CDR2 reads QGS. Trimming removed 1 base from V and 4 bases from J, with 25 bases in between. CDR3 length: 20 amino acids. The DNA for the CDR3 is TGTGCTCTTGGGGAACCTCTCCTAAGTGGGATCTACGATGAGACAGCACAACTCTTCTTT. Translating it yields CALGEPLLSGIYDETAQLFF.

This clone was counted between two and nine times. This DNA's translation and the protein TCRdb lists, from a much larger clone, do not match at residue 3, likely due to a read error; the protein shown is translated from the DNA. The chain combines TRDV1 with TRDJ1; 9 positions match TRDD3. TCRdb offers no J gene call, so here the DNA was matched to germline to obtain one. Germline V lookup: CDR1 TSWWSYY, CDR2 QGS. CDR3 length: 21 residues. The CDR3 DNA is TGTGCTCCTGGGGAACTAGTTGCAAGGTGGGGGATAGATAGGTACACCGATAAACTCATCTTT. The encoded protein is CAPGELVARWGIDRYTDKLIF.

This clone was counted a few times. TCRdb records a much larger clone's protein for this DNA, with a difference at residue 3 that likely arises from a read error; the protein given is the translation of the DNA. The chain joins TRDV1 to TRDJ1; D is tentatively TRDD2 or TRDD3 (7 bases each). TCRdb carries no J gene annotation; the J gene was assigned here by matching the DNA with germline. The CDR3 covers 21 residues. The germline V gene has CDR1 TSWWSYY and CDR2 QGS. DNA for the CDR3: TGTGCTCCTGGGGAACTAGGGTTTCCTTCCTTCCTGGGGGGTTACACCGATAAACTCATCTTT. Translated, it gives CAPGELGFPSFLGGYTDKLIF.

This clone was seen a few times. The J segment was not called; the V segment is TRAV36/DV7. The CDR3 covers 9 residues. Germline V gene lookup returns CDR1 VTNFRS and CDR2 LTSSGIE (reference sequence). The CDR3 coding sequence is TGTGCTGTGGGCTGGGAGGGCATCTTT. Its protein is CAVGWEGIF.

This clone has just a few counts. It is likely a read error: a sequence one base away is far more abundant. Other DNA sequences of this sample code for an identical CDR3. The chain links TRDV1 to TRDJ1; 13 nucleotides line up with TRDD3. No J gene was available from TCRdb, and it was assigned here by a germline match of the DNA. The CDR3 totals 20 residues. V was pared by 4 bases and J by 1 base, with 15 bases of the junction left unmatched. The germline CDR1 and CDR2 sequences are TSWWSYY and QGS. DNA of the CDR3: TGTGCTCTTGGGGGGCGGTCCCCTTACTGGGGGATACGAATCACCGATAAACTCATCTTT. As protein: CALGGRSPYWGIRITDKLIF.

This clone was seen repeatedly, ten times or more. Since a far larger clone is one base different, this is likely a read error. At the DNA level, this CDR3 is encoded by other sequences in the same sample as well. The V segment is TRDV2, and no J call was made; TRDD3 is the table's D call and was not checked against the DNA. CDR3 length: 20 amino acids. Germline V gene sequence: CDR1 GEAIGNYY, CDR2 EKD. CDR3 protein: CACKLYTPSRGLIYTDKLIF. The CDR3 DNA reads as TGTGCCTGCAAGCTCTACACTCCTTCCCGGGGACTTATTTACACCGATAAGCTCATCTTT.

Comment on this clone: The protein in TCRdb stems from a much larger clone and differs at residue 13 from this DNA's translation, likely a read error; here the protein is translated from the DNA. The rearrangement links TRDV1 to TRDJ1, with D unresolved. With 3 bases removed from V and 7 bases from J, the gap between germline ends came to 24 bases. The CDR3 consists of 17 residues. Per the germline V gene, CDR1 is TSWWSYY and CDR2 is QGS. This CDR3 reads CALGDNSNSWIRGKLIF. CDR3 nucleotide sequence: TGTGCTCTTGGGGACAATTCCAACTCCTGGATTCGCGGTAAACTCATCTTT.

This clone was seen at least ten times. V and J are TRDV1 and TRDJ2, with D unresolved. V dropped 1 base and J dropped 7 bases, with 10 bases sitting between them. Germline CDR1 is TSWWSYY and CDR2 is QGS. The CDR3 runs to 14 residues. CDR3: CALGERIHQAQLFF. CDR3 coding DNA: TGTGCTCTTGGGGAACGTATCCATCAAGCACAACTCTTCTTT.

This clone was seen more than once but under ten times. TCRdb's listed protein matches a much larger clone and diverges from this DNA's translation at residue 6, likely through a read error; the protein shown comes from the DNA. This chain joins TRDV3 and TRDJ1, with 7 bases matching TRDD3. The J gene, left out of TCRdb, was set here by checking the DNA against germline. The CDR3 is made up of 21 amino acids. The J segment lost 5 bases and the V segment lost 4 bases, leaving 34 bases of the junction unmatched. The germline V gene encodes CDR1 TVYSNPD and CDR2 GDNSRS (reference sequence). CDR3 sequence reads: CASRLHPLLGIISPFVDKLIF. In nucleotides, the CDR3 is TGTGCCTCTCGCCTCCATCCTCTACTGGGGATAATAAGCCCCTTCGTGGATAAACTCATCTTT.